This TCR beta chain was retrieved from a study of beta chain features in type 1 diabetes (dated by TCRdb to the late 2010s). For context, the study as a whole: Patients and healthy donors did not differ in mean age, gender distribution, total cell number or subset yield. In the study, TCRB repertoires of sorted circulating CD4+ T cell subsets from recently diagnosed type 1 diabetes patients were compared with those of matched healthy donors. Regulatory and stem cell-like memory subsets were isolated from only 8 patients and roughly eight healthy donors, whereas naive and central memory subsets came from all 30 or so donors. A total of roughly 100 million sorted cells were examined across all samples, and the number of cells per subset was strongly correlated with RNA yield.

Points the paper makes about the study in general: In all four CD4+ subsets, TCRB CDR3 length was moderately but significantly shorter in type 1 diabetes patients. At VDJ recombination sites, type 1 diabetes patients had fewer insertions and more deleted nucleotides, which implies abnormalities in thymic rearrangement. Only small numbers of individuals were included in the HLA sub-analyses, which left unresolved whether HLA type had any influence on TCRB rearrangement. The naive, central memory and regulatory TCRB repertoires appeared to resemble one another more closely among patients than among healthy donors. Shorter templates might have been favored by PCR, but patient and control samples were amplified and corrected together, so both groups would have been affected equally by any skew. Sequencing cDNA rather than genomic DNA could over-represent highly expressing activated cells, although activation and CD3 levels did not differ between groups.

The High Capacity cDNA Reverse Transcription Kit was used to reverse transcribe all of the isolated RNA, meaning that expressed TCRB transcripts were what got sequenced. Deep immunoSEQ sequencing was performed on naive, central memory and regulatory T cell samples, with an average of approximately 3.9 million total reads per sample. Sorted cells were lysed in RLT buffer and RNA was extracted with DNase-treated RNeasy Micro or Mini kits, depending on cell number. To prevent cross-contamination, each cell subset was processed individually, whereas patient and healthy donor samples were processed jointly. The immunoSEQ multiplex PCR was used to amplify TCRB sequences from cDNA, generating 87-bp fragments that spanned the CDR3 region. Sequencing of the amplicons was performed on the Illumina HiSeq platform. Concerning the study's data processing: PCR bias was computationally corrected using synthetic template baselines, reads within Hamming distance 2 were collapsed, and singletons that could not be merged were discarded. Reads were aligned against IMGT to assign V, D and J genes, CDR3 length and insertions or deletions at six rearrangement sites. Within each subset, clonotype counts were normalized to sorted cell number, after which true diversity and Gini coefficients were computed with the tcR R package. The overlap coefficient, calculated on TCRB nucleotide sequences, was used to measure repertoire sharing. Out-of-frame TCRB sequences from naive cells were analyzed to stand in for the pre-selection repertoire. Entries here come from immuneACCESS through TCRdb and include only in-frame sequences with V and J called. Some clones fail to appear in such tables; in the studies checked, an unresolved V gene covers under half of the shortfall, and the cause of the remainder is unknown. The D gene and trimming were derived from the DNA, and the V and J assignments and clone size from that table. In all, the sample holds 300,000 to 450,000 clones, and over 10% of those were seen once. The ten largest clones capture over 0.008% of the sample.

Each donor gave one peripheral blood draw, approximately 100 mL on average, collected into heparinised tubes. A BD FACSAria II and a panel including CD45RO, CCR7, CD25, CD127, CD95 and CD27 were used to sort naive, central memory, regulatory and stem cell-like memory CD4+ T cells. A purity above 95% was achieved for all sorted populations. PBMCs were isolated immediately by Lymphoprep density gradient centrifugation and stained directly without culture. So that batch effects would be minimized, each experiment stained and sorted samples in pairs, pairing one healthy donor with one patient. In this sample, this clone turned up a few times. Which antigen it targets is not known. No base qualities exist here, and no much larger clone lies one base off it. The same CDR3 can be traced to other DNA sequences in this sample. The specimen was naive CD4+ T cells from blood. The cell subset or site label for this specimen denotes: true naive CD4+ T cells. This sequence was found in a woman between 18 and 29 years old with type 1 diabetes.

The CDR3 sequence is CASSSDRNTEAFF. The DNA sequence follows: TGTGCCAGCAGTTCTGACAGGAACACTGAAGCTTTCTTT. This chain is built from TRBV6-5 and TRBJ1-1, and possibly TRBD1, on 5 matching bases. Measured from the cysteine to the phenylalanine, the CDR3 is 13 residues long. Of the read, only the CDR3 DNA is kept; its 39 bases are in frame from base 1. Trimming takes 4 bases from V and 1 base from J, and the germline ends sit 7 bases apart. Sequences MNHEY (CDR1) and SVGAGI (CDR2) are obtained from the germline V gene.